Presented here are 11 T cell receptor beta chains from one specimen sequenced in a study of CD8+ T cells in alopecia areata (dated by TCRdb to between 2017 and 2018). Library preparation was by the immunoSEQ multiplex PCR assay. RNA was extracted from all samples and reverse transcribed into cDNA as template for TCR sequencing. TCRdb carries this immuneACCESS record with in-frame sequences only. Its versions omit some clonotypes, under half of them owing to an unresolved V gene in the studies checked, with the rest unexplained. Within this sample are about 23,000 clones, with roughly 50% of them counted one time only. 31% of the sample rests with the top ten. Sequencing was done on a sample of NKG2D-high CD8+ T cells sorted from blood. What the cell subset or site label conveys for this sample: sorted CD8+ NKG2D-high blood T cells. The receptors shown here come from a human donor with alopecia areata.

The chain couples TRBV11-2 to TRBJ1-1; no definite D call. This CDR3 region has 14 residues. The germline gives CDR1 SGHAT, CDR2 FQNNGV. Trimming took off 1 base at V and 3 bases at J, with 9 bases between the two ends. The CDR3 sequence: CASSLGPGDTEAFF. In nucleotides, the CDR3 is TGTGCCAGCAGCTTAGGGCCTGGAGACACTGAAGCTTTCTTT.

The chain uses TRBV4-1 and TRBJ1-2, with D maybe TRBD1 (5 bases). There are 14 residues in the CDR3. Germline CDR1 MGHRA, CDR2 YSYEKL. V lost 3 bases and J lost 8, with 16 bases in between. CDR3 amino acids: CASSQAGGIDGYTF. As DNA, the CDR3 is TGCGCCAGCAGCCAGGCCGGGGGGATAGACGGCTACACCTTC.

CDR3 in DNA: TGTGCCAGCAGCTTATACGGTCTAGCCCTTTACACAGATACGCAGTATTTT. Its translation is CASSLYGLALYTDTQYF. The chain joins TRBV5-4 to TRBJ2-3, with D possibly being TRBD2 (5 bases). Trimming stripped 2 bases from V and 2 bases from J, with 18 bases between. The CDR3 is 17 residues long. CDR1 and CDR2 from the germline V gene are SGHNT and YYREEE (reference sequence).

CDR3 amino acids: CASSGGLAVYNEQFF. DNA of the CDR3: TGTGCCAGCAGCGGGGGACTAGCGGTCTACAATGAGCAGTTCTTC. The chain employs TRBV9 and TRBJ2-1; 11 bases agree with TRBD2. Per the germline V gene, CDR1 is SGDLS and CDR2 is YYNGEE. CDR3 length: 15 amino acids. V shed 3 bases and J 3 bases; nucleotides not matched to a gene: 2.

The CDR3 is CASSLAGGGQQPYEQYF. DNA of the CDR3: TGTGCCAGCAGCTTAGCGGGTGGGGGACAGCAACCCTACGAGCAGTACTTC. The chain carries TRBV7-2 and TRBJ2-5; 7 nucleotides line up with TRBD1. The end of the DNA aligns better with TRBJ2-7, so the J call may be wrong. Germline values: CDR1 SGHTA, CDR2 FQGNSA. The length of the CDR3 is 17 residues.

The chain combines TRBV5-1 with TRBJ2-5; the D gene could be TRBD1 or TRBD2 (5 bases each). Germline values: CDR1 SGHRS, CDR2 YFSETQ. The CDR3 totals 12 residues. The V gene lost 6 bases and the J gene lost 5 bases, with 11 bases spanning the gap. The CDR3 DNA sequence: TGCGCCAGCATGGGGGAAGGGGAGACCCAGTACTTC. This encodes CASMGEGETQYF.

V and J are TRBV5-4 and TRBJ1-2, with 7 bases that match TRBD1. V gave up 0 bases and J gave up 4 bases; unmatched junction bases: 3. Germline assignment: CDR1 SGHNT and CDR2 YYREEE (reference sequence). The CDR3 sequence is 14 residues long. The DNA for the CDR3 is TGTGCCAGCAGCTTGGTGAGGGGGCCCTATGGCTACACCTTC. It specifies CASSLVRGPYGYTF.

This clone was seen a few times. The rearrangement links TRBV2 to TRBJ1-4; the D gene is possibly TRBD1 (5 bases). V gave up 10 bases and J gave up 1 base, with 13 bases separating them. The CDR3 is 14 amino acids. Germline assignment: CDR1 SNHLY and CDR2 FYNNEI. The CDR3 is CATDERGTNEKLFF. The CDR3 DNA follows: TGTGCCACGGACGAGAGGGGAACTAATGAAAAACTGTTTTTT.

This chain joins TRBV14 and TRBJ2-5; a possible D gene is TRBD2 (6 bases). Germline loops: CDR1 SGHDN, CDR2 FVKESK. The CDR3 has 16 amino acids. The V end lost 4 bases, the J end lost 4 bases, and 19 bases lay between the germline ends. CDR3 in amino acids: CASSLELGGYRETQYF. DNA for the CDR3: TGTGCCAGCAGCCTAGAGCTGGGGGGATACAGAGAGACCCAGTACTTC.

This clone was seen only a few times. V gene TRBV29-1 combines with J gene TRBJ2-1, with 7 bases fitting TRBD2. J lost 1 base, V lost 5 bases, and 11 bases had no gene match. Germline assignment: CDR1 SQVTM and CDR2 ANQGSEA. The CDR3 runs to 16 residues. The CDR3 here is CSVPGGAGESYNEQFF. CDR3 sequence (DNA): TGCAGCGTTCCGGGTGGTGCGGGAGAGTCCTACAATGAGCAGTTCTTC.

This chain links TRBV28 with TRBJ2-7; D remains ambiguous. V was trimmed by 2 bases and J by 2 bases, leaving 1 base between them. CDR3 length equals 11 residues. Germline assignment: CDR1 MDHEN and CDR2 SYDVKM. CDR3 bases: TGTGCCAGCAGTTTAACCTACGAGCAGTACTTC. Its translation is CASSLTYEQYF.